Described below is a single T cell receptor beta chain sequence and its context. What it binds is not known. The data are from a study of identical twins. Study findings and constraints: Where beta out-of-frame sequences were concerned, excess twin sharing was weaker. Insertions were reduced in abundant cord blood beta clonotypes but not in memory repertoires. For monozygotic twins, models underestimated out-of-frame TCR alpha sharing.

Germline V gene sequence: CDR1 SEHNR, CDR2 FQNEAQ (reference sequence). Trimming removed 5 bases at V and 0 bases at J, with 11 bases between. The CDR3 spans 14 residues. Template switching introduced a universal primer site, and the cDNA bore unique molecular identifiers. Via MiXCR, TCRdb re-called the 5' RACE reads, giving one row per CDR3 protein. The data contain some 710,000 distinct CDR3 sequences, 5.5% to 7.5% of them seen just once; the ten biggest clones take up 1.5% to 2%. The sequence was obtained from a man in his late teens or twenties in good health. The source material was naive T cells sorted from blood. The chain is built from TRBV7-9 and TRBJ2-7, with D perhaps assigned TRBD1 or TRBD2 (5 bases each). CDR3 nucleotides: TGTGCCAGCAGCCCTGGGACCCTCTCCTACGAGCAGTACTTC. As protein: CASSPGTLSYEQYF.